A single sample gave rise to the 21 T cell receptor beta chains below, sequenced in a study of T-cell memory formation after mild COVID-19. TCRdb reprocessed the 5' RACE reads via MiXCR and lists one record per CDR3 protein. The sample has 150,000 to 200,000 distinct CDR3 sequences, roughly 31% seen once; the top ten hold 9.5% to 15%. The sample was PBMCs or a T cell subset sorted from them (not recorded which). The origin of the receptors is an adult woman who had mild COVID-19 (a few samples of this study predate the infection). Cell type and time point are not known.

This clonotype came up a few times. The gene calls are TRBV20-1 and TRBJ2-1, with no clear D. Germline V CDR1 and CDR2: DFQATT, SNEGSKA (reference sequence). This CDR3 region has 13 residues. Trimming pared 1 base from V and 4 bases from J, leaving 8 bases between. CDR3 sequence reads: CSARGLAYNEQFF. DNA for the CDR3: TGCAGTGCTAGAGGGTTAGCATACAATGAGCAGTTCTTC.

V usage is TRBV29-1 and J usage is TRBJ1-1; tentative D call: TRBD1 (5 bases). Germline V gives CDR1 SQVTM, CDR2 ANQGSEA. V gave up 3 bases and J gave up 0 bases, with 8 bases separating them. The CDR3 has 13 amino acids. The CDR3 DNA reads as TGCAGCGTTGAGGGGCATCTGAACACTGAAGCTTTCTTT. The encoded protein is CSVEGHLNTEAFF.

The rearrangement joins TRBV5-1 to TRBJ1-1; D is ambiguous. This CDR3 comprises 17 residues. Germline loops: CDR1 SGHRS, CDR2 YFSETQ. With 1 base removed from V and 2 bases from J, the gap between germline ends came to 18 bases. The CDR3 sequence: CASSLLMRIPPNTEAFF. Here the CDR3 DNA reads TGCGCCAGCAGCTTGCTTATGCGCATACCCCCAAACACTGAAGCTTTCTTT.

This chain links TRBV6-1 with TRBJ1-5; D is undetermined. Germline loops: CDR1 MNHNS, CDR2 SASEGT. This CDR3 is built from 17 residues. The V gene lost 7 bases and the J gene lost 0 bases, with 19 bases spanning the gap. The CDR3: CASTPKLGSNSNQPQHF. The CDR3, as DNA: TGTGCCAGCACCCCAAAGCTGGGTTCGAATAGCAATCAGCCCCAGCATTTT.

This clonotype occurred many times. This chain uses TRBV7-9 with TRBJ2-1, with 8 bases that match TRBD2. The germline gives CDR1 SEHNR, CDR2 FQNEAQ (reference sequence). V lost 1 base to trimming and J lost 5 bases; unmatched junction nucleotides: 10. CDR3 length: 17 amino acids. For the CDR3, the DNA is TGTGCCAGCAGCTTAGTAGCGGGACTACCTAATAACAATGAGCAGTTCTTC. Translated: CASSLVAGLPNNNEQFF.

This clonotype appeared a single time. V is TRBV20-1 and J is TRBJ2-7; 8 bases map to TRBD1. Trimming removed 1 base from V and 6 bases from J; junction bases left unmatched: 8. The CDR3 sequence is 14 residues long. Germline-derived CDR1 and CDR2 are DFQATT and SNEGSKA (reference sequence). The CDR3 sequence: CSARVRTGSAEQYF. The CDR3 nucleotides are TGCAGTGCTAGAGTCCGGACAGGGTCTGCCGAGCAGTACTTC.

The chain links TRBV15 to TRBJ1-1; D is perhaps TRBD1 (6 bases). V lost 4 bases to trimming and J lost 1 base, with 16 bases between them. The CDR3 covers 16 residues. CDR1 is LNHNV and CDR2 is YYDKDF in the germline V gene (reference sequence). The CDR3 sequence is CATSKNRGRTNTEAFF. Written as DNA, the CDR3 is TGTGCCACCAGCAAAAACCGGGGGCGAACGAACACTGAAGCTTTCTTT.

The chain has TRBV7-6 and TRBJ2-5, with TRBD2 matching over 8 bases. Trimming cost V 5 bases and J 3 bases; bases outside gene matches: 11. The CDR3 has 16 amino acids. From germline, CDR1 is SGHVS and CDR2 FNYEAQ. The CDR3 loop is CASSPRGGRVEETQYF. CDR3 bases: TGTGCCAGCAGCCCCCGGGGGGGGCGTGTGGAAGAGACCCAGTACTTC.

The V gene is TRBV7-8, the J gene TRBJ2-3; 10 nucleotides align to TRBD2. The CDR3 runs to 16 residues. After removal of 3 bases from V and 1 base from J, the junction contained 4 bases not matched to a gene. From germline, CDR1 is SGHVS and CDR2 FQNEAQ. The DNA of the CDR3 is TGTGCCAGCAGCTTCACTCTAGCGGGGGGCACAGATACGCAGTATTTT. Translated, it gives CASSFTLAGGTDTQYF.

V usage is TRBV12-3 or TRBV12-4 and J usage is TRBJ2-1; perhaps D is TRBD1 or TRBD2 (5 bases each). The CDR3 totals 15 residues. Trimming shortened V by 5 bases and J by 3 bases, and 14 bases separated the two germline ends. CDR3 nucleotide sequence: TGTGCCAGCAGTCCTTCCCTGAGGGGCTACAATGAGCAGTTCTTC. This codes for CASSPSLRGYNEQFF.

This chain uses TRBV5-1 with TRBJ2-5, with D possibly being TRBD1 or TRBD2 (7 bases each). V was pared by 3 bases and J by 4 bases, with 28 bases between. Germline V gene data show CDR1 as SGHRS and CDR2 as YFSETQ. The CDR3 is 19 amino acids. The CDR3 DNA is TGCGCCAGCAGCTCGTTGCCACTGACAGGGAGGGGAGTTCGAGAGACCCAGTACTTC. Amino acids: CASSSLPLTGRGVRETQYF.

V usage is TRBV7-9 and J usage is TRBJ2-2; no clear D gene. The V and J ends lost 5 bases and 5 bases respectively, with 0 bases between them. This CDR3 is built from 10 residues. Looked up from germline, CDR1 is SEHNR and CDR2 is FQNEAQ (reference sequence). CDR3: CASSTGELFF. The CDR3 nucleotides read TGTGCCAGCAGCACCGGGGAGCTGTTTTTT. The full variable domain, with the rest looked up from reference TRBV7-9 and TRBJ2-2, is DTGVSQNPRHKITKRGQNVTFRCDPISEHNRLYWYRQTLGQGPEFLTYFQNEAQLEKSRLLSDRFSAERPKGSFSTLEIQRTEQGDSAMYLCASSTGELFFGEGSRLTVL.

V and J are TRBV7-9 and TRBJ2-7; D gene uncertain. CDR3 length: 14 residues. Between the trimmed V and J ends, which lost 1 base and 3 bases, there was a span of 10 bases. Germline V gene data show CDR1 as SEHNR and CDR2 as FQNEAQ (reference sequence). In nucleotides, the CDR3 is TGTGCCAGCAGCTTAGTTTCTTCCGACTACGAGCAGTACTTC. Its protein product is CASSLVSSDYEQYF.

The chain recombines TRBV14 with TRBJ1-5; D gene ambiguous. Germline V gives CDR1 SGHDN, CDR2 FVKESK. This CDR3 comprises 13 residues. V dropped 4 bases and J dropped 6 bases, with 10 bases sitting between them. The CDR3 DNA sequence: TGTGCCAGCAGCCCGCAACCGGGTCAGCCCCAGCATTTT. Translation: CASSPQPGQPQHF.

The chain has TRBV11-2 and TRBJ1-1, with D possibly TRBD1 on 5 matching bases. Trimming left V 3 bases short and J 1 base short, with 12 bases between. The CDR3 consists of 15 residues. Germline V lookup: CDR1 SGHAT, CDR2 FQNNGV. CDR3: CASSFWGRENTEAFF. CDR3 bases: TGTGCCAGCAGCTTCTGGGGGAGGGAGAACACTGAAGCTTTCTTT.

This chain connects TRBV25-1 to TRBJ1-4, with no clear D. The ends were cut back, 6 bases at V and 11 bases at J, with 10 bases in the middle. The length of the CDR3 is 11 residues. Germline V gives CDR1 MGHDK, CDR2 SYGVNS. In DNA, the CDR3 is TGTGCCAGCAGCTCAGCGAGGAAACTGTTTTTT. It translates to CASSSARKLFF.

This chain uses TRBV7-3 with TRBJ2-1; 8 nucleotides agree with TRBD1. The V gene end was trimmed by 5 bases and the J gene end by 6 bases; junction bases not matched to a gene: 9. Germline V lookup: CDR1 SGHTA, CDR2 FQGTGA. CDR3 length equals 15 residues. Here the CDR3 reads CASSRTGGPGNEQFF. The CDR3, as DNA: TGTGCCAGCAGCCGCACAGGGGGACCCGGCAATGAGCAGTTCTTC. Full variable domain (remainder filled in from reference TRBV7-3 and TRBJ2-1): GAGVSQTPSNKVTEKGKYVELRCDPISGHTALYWYRQSLGQGPEFLIYFQGTGAADDSGLPNDRFFAVRPEGSVSTLKIQRTERGDSAVYLCASSRTGGPGNEQFFGPGTRLTVL.

The chain combines TRBV7-2 with TRBJ2-1; weak D call: TRBD2 (5 bases). CDR3 length: 16 amino acids. V lost 1 base to trimming and J lost 0 bases, with 10 bases between them. CDR1 SGHTA and CDR2 FQGNSA come from the germline V gene. For the CDR3, the DNA is TGTGCCAGCAGCTTAGTGTCGGGGAGCTCCTACAATGAGCAGTTCTTC. This encodes CASSLVSGSSYNEQFF.

In nucleotides, the CDR3 is TGCAGTAACCTCCCCCCGAACACTGAAGCTTTCTTT. Its protein is CSNLPPNTEAFF. The V and J genes are TRBV20-1 and TRBJ1-1; D is undetermined. CDR3 length: 12 amino acids. Deletions cut 8 bases from V and 1 base from J, with 11 bases between. Germline V lookup: CDR1 DFQATT, CDR2 SNEGSKA (reference sequence).

The chain carries TRBV5-1 and TRBJ2-5; tentatively, D is TRBD2 (6 bases). CDR1 SGHRS and CDR2 YFSETQ come from the germline V gene. There are 15 residues in the CDR3. The V and J ends lost 0 bases and 5 bases respectively, with 14 bases between them. The CDR3 reads CASSLVARDVETQYF. As DNA, the CDR3 is TGCGCCAGCAGCTTGGTAGCGCGGGATGTGGAGACCCAGTACTTC.

This clonotype was seen more than once but under ten times. V is TRBV27 and J is TRBJ2-7; 7 nucleotides align to TRBD1. Germline V gene data show CDR1 as MNHEY and CDR2 as SMNVEV (reference sequence). This CDR3 spans 13 amino acids. J gave up 0 bases and V 8 bases, and 4 bases lay outside the gene matches. The CDR3 sequence is CASARDSSYEQYF. In DNA form, the CDR3 reads TGTGCCAGCGCTCGGGACAGCTCCTACGAGCAGTACTTC.